Presented here are 29 T cell receptor beta chains from one specimen sequenced in a study of T-cell reconstitution after alpha-beta-depleted transplantation in children. Library preparation (for TCRbeta) was performed with unique molecular identifiers. TCRdb re-called the PCR reads through MiXCR, storing one row per CDR3 protein. Of about half a million distinct CDR3 sequences listed, roughly an eighth are singletons. The sample consisted of PBMCs from the stem cell graft donor, taken from the stem cell graft. The receptor set was obtained from a human donor who donated a stem cell graft to a child with combined immunodeficiency.

This clonotype was detected many times. This chain connects TRBV12-3 or TRBV12-4 to TRBJ2-2; TRBD1 is a possible D gene (7 bases). Between the trimmed V and J ends, which lost 4 bases and 4 bases, there was a span of 13 bases. The CDR3 length is 15 residues. CDR3 sequence: CASSYRQGGTGELFF. The CDR3 nucleotides are TGTGCCAGCAGTTATCGTCAGGGGGGCACCGGGGAGCTGTTTTTT.

A few counts support this clonotype. The chain links TRBV30 to TRBJ1-3; perhaps TRBD1 as D (5 bases). Germline V lookup: CDR1 GTSNPN, CDR2 SVGIG (reference sequence). This CDR3 spans 14 amino acids. The V end was cut by 0 bases, the J end by 2 bases, with 8 bases between. The CDR3 loop reads CAWSVGTAGNTIYF. The CDR3 DNA sequence: TGTGCCTGGAGTGTAGGGACGGCTGGAAACACCATATATTTT.

The chain has TRBV4-2 and TRBJ2-2; D might be TRBD1 (5 bases). The CDR3 is 16 residues long. V was trimmed by 3 bases and J by 5 bases, leaving 16 bases between them. The germline V gene has CDR1 LGHNA and CDR2 YNFKEQ. CDR3 nucleotides: TGTGCCAGCAGCCAGGTCGGCCAGGGCTCAACCGGGGAGCTGTTTTTT. This codes for CASSQVGQGSTGELFF.

The rearrangement joins TRBV7-2 to TRBJ2-3; D might be TRBD1 (5 bases). The V gene lost 5 bases and the J gene lost 6 bases, with 15 bases spanning the gap. This CDR3 has 14 residues. The germline gives CDR1 SGHTA, CDR2 FQGNSA. CDR3 nucleotides: TGTGCCAGCAGCCCACTTAGGGGCCCTGATACGCAGTATTTT. Translating it yields CASSPLRGPDTQYF.

The V call is TRBV29-1, the J call TRBJ2-1, with D maybe TRBD2 (7 bases). CDR1 and CDR2 (germline): SQVTM, ANQGSEA. V was clipped by 4 bases and J by 8 bases, with 12 bases between them. This CDR3 contains 12 residues. CDR3 bases: TGCAGCGTTGCCGGCGGGGGCCATGAGCAGTTCTTC. This translates into CSVAGGGHEQFF.

This clonotype showed up just a few times. The chain combines TRBV20-1 with TRBJ2-3; no reliable D call. Looked up from germline, CDR1 is DFQATT and CDR2 is SNEGSKA (reference sequence). V was cut by 6 bases and J by 3 bases, with 16 bases left in between. This CDR3 region has 14 residues. CDR3 nucleotide sequence: TGCAGTGCCAAGAGACCTACTGGTACAGATACGCAGTATTTT. Its translation is CSAKRPTGTDTQYF.

This clonotype showed up many times. This chain connects TRBV5-6 to TRBJ2-1; 7 nucleotides align to TRBD2. Trimming removed 1 base from V and 15 bases from J; junction bases left unmatched: 10. Germline CDR1 reads SGHDT; CDR2 reads YYEEEE. The CDR3 covers 13 residues. CDR3 sequence: CASSLPLAAGRFF. In DNA form, the CDR3 reads TGTGCCAGCAGCTTGCCCCTAGCGGCCGGGCGGTTCTTC.

This clonotype has at least ten counts. The CDR3 loop reads CSARGSVYNEQFF. In DNA, the CDR3 is TGCAGTGCTAGAGGATCAGTATACAATGAGCAGTTCTTC. The chain combines TRBV20-1 with TRBJ2-1; no clear D gene. Per the germline V gene, CDR1 is DFQATT and CDR2 is SNEGSKA (reference sequence). V lost 1 base and J lost 4, with 8 bases in between. The CDR3 length is 13 residues.

The chain recombines TRBV30 with TRBJ2-1, with 12 bases identical to TRBD2. V lost 0 bases, J lost 7 bases, and 10 bases stayed unmatched. CDR3 length equals 17 residues. The V gene's germline CDR1 is GTSNPN and CDR2 SVGIG (reference sequence). CDR3 nucleotides: TGTGCCTGGAGTGTCGAAACCGGGACTAGCGGGCCAAATGAGCAGTTCTTC. Amino acids: CAWSVETGTSGPNEQFF.

This clonotype was picked up a small number of times. The rearrangement joins TRBV4-3 to TRBJ2-7; D gene unclear. Germline V gene sequence: CDR1 LGHNA, CDR2 YSLEER. Trimming left V 5 bases short and J 0 bases short, with 11 bases between. This CDR3 has 14 residues. CDR3 protein: CASSSRMSSYEQYF. Here the CDR3 DNA reads TGCGCCAGCAGCTCTCGGATGAGCTCCTACGAGCAGTACTTC.

This clonotype has just a few counts. The rearrangement joins TRBV7-2 to TRBJ2-1, with a tentative D call TRBD2 (6 bases). V gave up 3 bases and J gave up 8 bases, with 14 bases separating them. The germline V gene has CDR1 SGHTA and CDR2 FQGNSA. The CDR3 totals 14 residues. CDR3 protein: CASSLVRPSDEQFF. The CDR3 nucleotides are TGTGCCAGCAGCTTGGTGAGGCCTAGCGATGAGCAGTTCTTC. Full variable domain (remainder filled in from reference TRBV7-2 and TRBJ2-1): GAGVSQSPSNKVTEKGKDVELRCDPISGHTALYWYRQSLGQGLEFLIYFQGNSAPDKSGLPSDRFSAERTGGSVSTLTIQRTQQEDSAVYLCASSLVRPSDEQFFGPGTRLTVL.

This clonotype was seen a few times. The V gene is TRBV9, the J gene TRBJ2-5; 11 positions agree with TRBD2. The trim removed 3 bases at V and 2 bases at J, leaving 9 bases unmatched. The CDR3 is 17 amino acids. In germline, CDR1 is SGDLS, CDR2 YYNGEE. CDR3 region: CASSAGDLAGGQETQYF. CDR3 coding DNA: TGTGCCAGCAGCGCGGGAGATCTAGCGGGGGGACAAGAGACCCAGTACTTC.

The chain uses TRBV5-1 and TRBJ2-3, with D tentatively TRBD1 (5 bases). V was clipped by 7 bases and J by 0 bases, with 12 bases between them. Germline CDR1 is SGHRS and CDR2 is YFSETQ. The length of the CDR3 is 14 residues. Written as DNA, the CDR3 is TGCGCCAGCGGGGCCGGTCTAAGCACAGATACGCAGTATTTT. Translating it yields CASGAGLSTDTQYF.

This clonotype was observed many times. The rearrangement joins TRBV27 to TRBJ2-7; the match to TRBD1 covers 7 bases. The CDR3 is 16 amino acids. Trimming took 1 base from V and 2 from J; bases not matched to a gene: 8. Germline CDR1 and CDR2: MNHEY and SMNVEV (reference sequence). As DNA, the CDR3 is TGTGCCAGCAGTTTATACGCGACAGGGTACCCCTACGAGCAGTACTTC. Translation gives CASSLYATGYPYEQYF.

This clonotype was seen only a few times. V gene TRBV6-5 combines with J gene TRBJ2-7; TRBD1 agrees at 7 bases. CDR3 length equals 17 residues. V shed 10 bases, J shed 1 base, and the junction held 19 bases outside the gene matches. Germline V gene sequence: CDR1 MNHEY, CDR2 SVGAGI. CDR3 sequence reads: CATDLKDGQVPSYEQYF. The CDR3 bases are TGTGCCACCGATTTAAAGGACGGACAGGTTCCTTCCTACGAGCAGTACTTC.

This clonotype was recorded a few times. The chain recombines TRBV5-1 with TRBJ1-1, with TRBD1 matching over 7 bases. Germline CDR1 is SGHRS and CDR2 is YFSETQ. The CDR3 loop spans 15 amino acids. V was pared by 1 base and J by 1 base, with 4 bases of the junction left unmatched. The CDR3 coding sequence is TGCGCCAGCAGCTTGTTACAGGGGACGAACACTGAAGCTTTCTTT. Translated: CASSLLQGTNTEAFF.

The chain combines TRBV7-8 with TRBJ2-1; tentative D call: TRBD1 (5 bases). This CDR3 spans 19 amino acids. The V end lost 5 bases, the J end lost 1 base, and 24 bases lay between the germline ends. Germline V gene data show CDR1 as SGHVS and CDR2 as FQNEAQ. Written as DNA, the CDR3 is TGTGCCAGCAGCCCCCAGGGCACAGGATCCTCCGGGTCCTACAATGAGCAGTTCTTC. Protein sequence: CASSPQGTGSSGSYNEQFF.

This clonotype was seen repeatedly, ten times or more. The genes are TRBV6-5 and TRBJ2-7; 8 bases agree with TRBD1. After removal of 0 bases from V and 2 bases from J, the junction contained 3 bases not matched to a gene. CDR1 is MNHEY, CDR2 SVGAGI, per germline. The CDR3 extends over 15 amino acids. The CDR3 spells CASSYSAQGAYEQYF. CDR3 sequence (DNA): TGTGCCAGCAGTTACTCCGCACAGGGGGCCTACGAGCAGTACTTC.

The sample holds a few counts of this clonotype. V gene TRBV20-1 combines with J gene TRBJ1-2; a weak D match, TRBD1 (6 bases). Germline CDR1 DFQATT, CDR2 SNEGSKA (reference sequence). Trimming took off 3 bases at V and 6 bases at J, with 11 bases between the two ends. The CDR3 length is 12 residues. The CDR3 region is CSASQGWDGYTF. DNA for the CDR3: TGCAGTGCTAGCCAGGGGTGGGATGGCTACACCTTC.

This chain links TRBV20-1 with TRBJ1-2; weak D call: TRBD1 (6 bases). Germline V gene sequence: CDR1 DFQATT, CDR2 SNEGSKA (reference sequence). V lost 3 bases and J lost 2, with 10 bases in between. This CDR3 has 13 residues. CDR3 sequence (DNA): TGCAGTGCTAGCCTGGACAGAAACTATGGCTACACCTTC. Translating it yields CSASLDRNYGYTF.

The chain is built from TRBV11-2 and TRBJ2-6, with D possibly TRBD1 on 7 matching bases. The CDR3 loop spans 17 amino acids. With 5 bases removed from V and 2 bases from J, the gap between germline ends came to 16 bases. Germline CDR1 is SGHAT and CDR2 is FQNNGV. The CDR3 DNA reads as TGTGCCAGCAGCCCCCGGTGGAGGGGGCCTGGGGCCAACGTCCTGACTTTC. Translated, it gives CASSPRWRGPGANVLTF.

This clonotype has a count of ten or more. This chain joins TRBV7-9 and TRBJ2-3; possible D gene TRBD1, 6 bases. V lost 5 bases and J 8 bases, leaving 14 bases between the germline ends. The germline V gene has CDR1 SEHNR and CDR2 FQNEAQ (reference sequence). The CDR3 is 13 amino acids. CDR3 sequence: CASSHLLQGTQYF. The CDR3 region has the DNA TGTGCCAGCAGCCACCTCCTACAGGGTACGCAGTATTTT.

This clonotype was picked up a small number of times. The chain joins TRBV6-2 or TRBV6-3 to TRBJ1-5, with 9 bases lining up with TRBD1. This CDR3 has 15 amino acids. V shed 4 bases and J 5 bases; nucleotides not matched to a gene: 6. The germline CDR1 and CDR2 sequences are MNHEY and SVGEGT. CDR3 DNA sequence: TGTGCCAGCAGTTTTCTCGGGACAGGGTATCAGCCCCAGCATTTT. Translated: CASSFLGTGYQPQHF.

This clonotype has more than one count but fewer than ten. The genes are TRBV20-1 and TRBJ2-7, with a weak D call TRBD2 (5 bases). This CDR3 is 17 amino acids long. CDR1 and CDR2 from the germline V gene are DFQATT and SNEGSKA (reference sequence). Trimming shortened V by 2 bases and J by 4 bases, and 24 bases separated the two germline ends. The CDR3 reads CSARSNHRAYREYEQYF. The CDR3 DNA reads TGCAGTGCTAGATCTAACCATCGGGCATATCGGGAATACGAGCAGTACTTC.

The CDR3 DNA reads as TGTGCCAGCAGCGCCGTAGGGGGCGTAAGCTACGAGCAGTACTTC. Protein: CASSAVGGVSYEQYF. The J gene is TRBJ2-7, the V gene TRBV12-3 or TRBV12-4; 7 positions agree with TRBD1. V lost 6 bases to trimming and J lost 3 bases; unmatched junction nucleotides: 11. The CDR3 is made up of 15 amino acids.

Notes on this clonotype: A read error may account for a junction end that differs from germline. The rearrangement joins TRBV29-1 to TRBJ2-4; 9 bases align to TRBD1. Looked up from germline, CDR1 is SQVTM and CDR2 is ANQGSEA. The CDR3 runs 21 residues. CDR3 region: CSVAKHRTGAVFGLLINIQCF. The CDR3 DNA sequence: TGCAGCGTTGCAAAACATCGGACAGGGGCCGTTTTTGGTCTTCTTATAAACATTCAGTGCTTC. Full variable domain (remainder filled in from reference TRBV29-1 and TRBJ2-4): SAVISQKPSRDICQRGTSLTIQCQVDSQVTMMFWYRQQPGQSLTLIATANQGSEATYESGFVIDKFPISRPNLTFSTLTVSNMSPEDSSIYLCSVAKHRTGAVFGLLINIQCFGAGTRLSVL.

In its sample, this clonotype was seen many times. V and J are TRBV7-2 and TRBJ2-2; 11 bases match TRBD1. With 4 bases clipped from V and 4 bases from J, the junction kept 8 bases outside the gene matches. CDR3 length: 17 amino acids. Germline V CDR1 and CDR2: SGHTA, FQGNSA. In nucleotides, the CDR3 is TGTGCCAGCAGCTCGGATGGACAGGGGGCGACCACCGGGGAGCTGTTTTTT. It encodes CASSSDGQGATTGELFF.

The J gene is TRBJ1-2, the V gene TRBV27; D not certain. Germline assignment: CDR1 MNHEY and CDR2 SMNVEV (reference sequence). CDR3 length: 14 amino acids. Trimming took 4 bases from V and 4 from J, leaving 13 bases between them. CDR3 amino acids: CASSSPTSTYGYTF. CDR3 coding DNA: TGTGCCAGCAGTTCTCCGACAAGCACCTATGGCTACACCTTC.

In this sample, this clonotype turned up a few times. The gene calls are TRBV4-3 and TRBJ1-1; D is unclear. The CDR3 is 13 residues long. Germline loops: CDR1 LGHNA, CDR2 YSLEER. V lost 7 bases and J 2 bases, leaving 11 bases between the germline ends. This CDR3 is CASTGPFNTEAFF. CDR3 DNA sequence: TGCGCCAGCACCGGCCCGTTCAACACTGAAGCTTTCTTT.